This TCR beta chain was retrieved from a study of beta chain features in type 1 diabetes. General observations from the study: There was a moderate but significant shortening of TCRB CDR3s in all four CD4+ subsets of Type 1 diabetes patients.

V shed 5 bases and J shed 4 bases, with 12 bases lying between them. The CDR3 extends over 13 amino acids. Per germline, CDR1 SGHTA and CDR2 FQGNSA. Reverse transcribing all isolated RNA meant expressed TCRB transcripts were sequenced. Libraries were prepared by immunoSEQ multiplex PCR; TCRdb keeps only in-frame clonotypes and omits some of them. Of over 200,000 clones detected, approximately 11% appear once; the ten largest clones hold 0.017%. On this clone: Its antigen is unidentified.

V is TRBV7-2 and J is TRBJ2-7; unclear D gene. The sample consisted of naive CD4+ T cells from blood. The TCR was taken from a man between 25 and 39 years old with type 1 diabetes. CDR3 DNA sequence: TGTGCCAGCAGCACCCGTTATGCGTACGAGCAGTACTTC. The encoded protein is CASSTRYAYEQYF. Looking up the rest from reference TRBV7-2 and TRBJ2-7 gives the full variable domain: GAGVSQSPSNKVTEKGKDVELRCDPISGHTALYWYRQSLGQGLEFLIYFQGNSAPDKSGLPSDRFSAERTGGSVSTLTIQRTQQEDSAVYLCASSTRYAYEQYFGPGTRLTVT.